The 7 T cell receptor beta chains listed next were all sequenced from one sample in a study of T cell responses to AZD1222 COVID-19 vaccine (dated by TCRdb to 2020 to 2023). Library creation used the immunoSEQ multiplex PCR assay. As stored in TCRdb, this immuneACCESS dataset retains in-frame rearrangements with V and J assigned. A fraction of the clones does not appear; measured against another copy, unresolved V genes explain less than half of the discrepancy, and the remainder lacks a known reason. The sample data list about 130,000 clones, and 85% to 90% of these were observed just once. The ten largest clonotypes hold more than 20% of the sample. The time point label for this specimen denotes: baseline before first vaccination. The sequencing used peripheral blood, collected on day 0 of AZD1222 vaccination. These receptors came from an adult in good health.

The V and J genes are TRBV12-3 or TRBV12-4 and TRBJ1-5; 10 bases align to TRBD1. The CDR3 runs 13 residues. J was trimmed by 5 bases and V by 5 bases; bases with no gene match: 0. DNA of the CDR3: TGTGCCAGCAGTGGGACAGGGGATCAGCCCCAGCATTTT. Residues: CASSGTGDQPQHF.

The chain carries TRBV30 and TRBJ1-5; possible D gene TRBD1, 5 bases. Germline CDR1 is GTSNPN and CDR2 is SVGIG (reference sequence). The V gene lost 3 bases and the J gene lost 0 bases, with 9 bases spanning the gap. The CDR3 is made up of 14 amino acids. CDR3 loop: CAWRDNYSNQPQHF. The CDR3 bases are TGTGCCTGGAGGGACAATTATAGCAATCAGCCCCAGCATTTT. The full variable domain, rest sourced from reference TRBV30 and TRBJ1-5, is SQTIHQWPATLVQPVGSPLSLECTVEGTSNPNLYWYRQAAGRGLQLLFYSVGIGQISSEVPQNLSASRPQDRQFILSSKKLLLSDSGFYLCAWRDNYSNQPQHFGDGTRLSIL.

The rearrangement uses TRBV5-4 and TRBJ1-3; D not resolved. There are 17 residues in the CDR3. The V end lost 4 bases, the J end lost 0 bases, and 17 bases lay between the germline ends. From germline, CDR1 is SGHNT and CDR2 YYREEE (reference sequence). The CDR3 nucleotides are TGTGCCAGCAGCCCAGGACCGGGGTTGGACTCTGGAAACACCATATATTTT. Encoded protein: CASSPGPGLDSGNTIYF.

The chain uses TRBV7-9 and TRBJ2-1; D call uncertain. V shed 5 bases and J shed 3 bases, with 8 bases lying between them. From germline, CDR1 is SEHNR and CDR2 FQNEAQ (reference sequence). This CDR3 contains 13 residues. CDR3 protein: CASSAANYNEQFF. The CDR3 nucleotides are TGTGCCAGCAGCGCAGCAAACTACAATGAGCAGTTCTTC.

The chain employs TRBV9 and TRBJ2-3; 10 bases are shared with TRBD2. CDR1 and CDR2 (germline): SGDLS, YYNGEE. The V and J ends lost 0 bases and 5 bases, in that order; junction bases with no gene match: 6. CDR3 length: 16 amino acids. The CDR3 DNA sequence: TGTGCCAGCAGCGTAGGCCCTAGCGGGGGTTTAGATACGCAGTATTTT. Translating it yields CASSVGPSGGLDTQYF.

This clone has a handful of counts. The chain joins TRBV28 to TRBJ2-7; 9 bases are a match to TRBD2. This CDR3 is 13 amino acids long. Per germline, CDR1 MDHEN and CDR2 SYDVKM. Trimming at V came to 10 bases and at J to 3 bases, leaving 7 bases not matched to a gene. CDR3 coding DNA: TGTGCCACCCTGGGACTAGCTAACTACGAGCAGTACTTC. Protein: CATLGLANYEQYF. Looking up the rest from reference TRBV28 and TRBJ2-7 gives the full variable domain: DVKVTQSSRYLVKRTGEKVFLECVQDMDHENMFWYRQDPGLGLRLIYFSYDVKMKEKGDIPEGYSVSREKKERFSLILESASTNQTSMYLCATLGLANYEQYFGPGTRLTVT.

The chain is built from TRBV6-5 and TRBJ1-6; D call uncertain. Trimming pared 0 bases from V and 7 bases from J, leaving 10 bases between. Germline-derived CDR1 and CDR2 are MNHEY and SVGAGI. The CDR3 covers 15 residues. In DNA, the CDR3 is TGTGCCAGCAGTTACTCGTTGGGAGACAATTCACCCCTCCACTTT. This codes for CASSYSLGDNSPLHF.